This is a list of T cell receptor beta chains from one sample in a study of CD8 T cells in ankylosing spondylitis. TCRdb re-analysed the 5' RACE reads in MiXCR, keeping a single row per CDR3 protein. Among fewer than 200,000 distinct CDR3 sequences, 9.8% were seen once, and the ten largest hold less than 15%. Material for sequencing was blood, either unsorted or a sorted T cell fraction (not recorded which). The source of these receptors is a female donor with ankylosing spondylitis or in good health (not recorded which). Both conserved end residues are part of each CDR3.

len: 18; v_gene: TRBV12-3/TRBV12-4; CDR3aa: CAFSPPWNGDGPTDTQYF
len: 13; v_gene: TRBV7-2; CDR3aa: CASSFASDYEQYF
len: 16; v_gene: TRBV12-3/TRBV12-4; CDR3aa: CASSFTGISVTDTQYF
len: 16; v_gene: TRBV10-3; CDR3aa: CAISQPPGTPSYEQYF
len: 15; v_gene: TRBV6-1; CDR3aa: CASNLLDREAVGYTF
len: 11; v_gene: TRBV7-9; CDR3aa: CASSLWDEQFF
len: 13; v_gene: TRBV13; CDR3aa: CASSAGQGAGYTF
len: 14; v_gene: TRBV20-1; CDR3aa: CSARDRGTGEKLFF
len: 16; v_gene: TRBV2; CDR3aa: CASMKTGERRGNTIYF
len: 17; v_gene: TRBV11-2; CDR3aa: CASSLLGLAGNTGELFF
len: 13; v_gene: TRBV7-9; CDR3aa: CASKWAANTEAFF
len: 13; v_gene: TRBV7-9; CDR3aa: CASSSGASYEQYF
len: 14; v_gene: TRBV5-6; CDR3aa: CARSSGLLCYEQYF
len: 21; v_gene: TRBV10-3; CDR3aa: CAISDTSLLASTDRAGDTIYF
len: 14; v_gene: TRBV5-5; CDR3aa: CASSSGGAAYEQYF
len: 14; v_gene: TRBV5-5; CDR3aa: CASSGSRLDNEQFF
len: 15; v_gene: TRBV29-1; CDR3aa: CSVALGLAGEREQFF
len: 14; v_gene: TRBV30; CDR3aa: CAWSARTAYNEQFF
len: 15; v_gene: TRBV4-3; CDR3aa: CASSQAWGNRNEQFF
len: 15; v_gene: TRBV11-2; CDR3aa: CASSLVPGRTDTQYF
len: 11; v_gene: TRBV24-1; CDR3aa: CATSDSYGYTF
len: 18; v_gene: TRBV20-1; CDR3aa: CSAPIRASGREYKNIQYF
len: 13; v_gene: TRBV6-2/TRBV6-3; CDR3aa: CASSYSWTDEAFF
len: 17; v_gene: TRBV29-1; CDR3aa: CSIEGITGGSQQETQYF
len: 16; v_gene: TRBV19; CDR3aa: CASSPLRTGLNSPLHF
len: 14; v_gene: TRBV11-2; CDR3aa: CASSLDPGRDEQYF
len: 11; v_gene: TRBV29-1; CDR3aa: CSVELGSEQYF
len: 14; v_gene: TRBV27; CDR3aa: CASSLSAGGQPQHF
len: 15; v_gene: TRBV7-6; CDR3aa: CASSKTSGISYEQYF
len: 14; v_gene: TRBV7-9; CDR3aa: CASSPSSTRNEQFF
len: 13; v_gene: TRBV7-9; CDR3aa: CASSLSPSAEQYF
len: 15; v_gene: TRBV7-6; CDR3aa: CASSSRGANNGELFF
len: 15; v_gene: TRBV24-1; CDR3aa: CATSDKTGDNQPQHF
len: 15; v_gene: TRBV4-3; CDR3aa: CASSRGLAGWGEQYF
len: 10; v_gene: TRBV29-1; CDR3aa: CSVGGTEAFF
len: 16; v_gene: TRBV10-3; CDR3aa: CAISGGERVLNTEAFF
len: 14; v_gene: TRBV4-1; CDR3aa: CASSQAGQGNEQFF
len: 13; v_gene: TRBV12-3/TRBV12-4; CDR3aa: CASRYGQVTEAFF
len: 13; v_gene: TRBV27; CDR3aa: CASRPGTAYGYTF
len: 14; v_gene: TRBV5-4; CDR3aa: CASRFGLAGDEQYF
len: 13; v_gene: TRBV29-1; CDR3aa: CSVEDRGRYGYTF
len: 15; v_gene: TRBV6-2/TRBV6-3; CDR3aa: CASSFLGDWQGEQYF
len: 17; v_gene: TRBV28; CDR3aa: CASSLEGLAETTDTQYF
len: 15; v_gene: TRBV7-9; CDR3aa: CASSLPKGVTDTQYF
len: 15; v_gene: TRBV7-7; CDR3aa: CASSLAPSPNNEQFF
len: 11; v_gene: TRBV27; CDR3aa: CASSRGHEQYF
len: 13; v_gene: TRBV4-3; CDR3aa: CASSQVPDYEQYF
len: 15; v_gene: TRBV20-1; CDR3aa: CSAETGGDSGNTIYF
len: 12; v_gene: TRBV20-1; CDR3aa: CSGLDFSYEQYF
len: 15; v_gene: TRBV12-5; CDR3aa: CASGLASRGNQPQHF
len: 13; v_gene: TRBV30; CDR3aa: CAWAAVPNYGYTF
len: 16; v_gene: TRBV24-1; CDR3aa: CATSASTVGRGDEQFF
len: 14; v_gene: TRBV27; CDR3aa: CASSLQGDNQPQHF
len: 13; v_gene: TRBV5-1; CDR3aa: CASTLDGSYEQYF
len: 15; v_gene: TRBV20-1; CDR3aa: CSARDGSSGRHEQYF
len: 11; v_gene: TRBV12-5; CDR3aa: CASGGGTEAFF
len: 15; v_gene: TRBV11-3; CDR3aa: CASSPPRAVHYEQYF